Listed below are T cell receptor beta chains from one sample, sequenced in a study of shared clonotypes between healthy human individuals. The method was immunoSEQ multiplex PCR; TCRdb's version includes in-frame clones alone and lacks a portion of them. Of roughly 2.1 million clones listed, about 92% are singletons. The material sequenced was naive CD8+ T cells from PBMCs. The receptors were gathered from a man aged 18 to 29 in good health. Some clones in this sample may be carry-over from other donors' samples. The CDR3 runs from the conserved cysteine through the conserved F or W. The D gene is left open where the match is weak. Clone size is stated in some rows and not others, as once, few, many or a class when expanded.

15,once,TRBV9,.,TRBJ2-7,TGTGCCAGCAGCGTAGGGGGGTCCCCCCACTACGAGCAGTACTTC,CASSVGGSPHYEQYF
16,.,TRBV7-9,.,TRBJ2-3,TGTGCCAGCAGCTCAACAGAGTGGGGTTGGGCAGATACGCAGTATTTT,CASSSTEWGWADTQYF
16,.,TRBV2,.,TRBJ2-3,TGTGCCAGCCTTGAAAGGGGGTGGGGGCATGCAGATACGCAGTATTTT,CASLERGWGHADTQYF
11,.,TRBV29-1,.,TRBJ2-3,TGCAGCGTTCGGTTCCTCGATACGCAGTATTTT,CSVRFLDTQYF
13,.,TRBV19,.,TRBJ2-7,TGTGCCAGTACGGGTCCGAGACGAGGGGAGCAGTACTTC,CASTGPRRGEQYF
12,.,TRBV2,.,TRBJ2-1,TGTGCCAGCATCCCTCCCGGTAGTGAGCAGTTCTTC,CASIPPGSEQFF
13,.,TRBV7-3,.,TRBJ2-7,TGTGCCAGCAGCTTCCTCCAGGGAAGCGAGCAGTACTTC,CASSFLQGSEQYF
16,.,TRBV6-5,.,TRBJ2-4,TGTGCCAGCAGTTACTCGAGAGGGAGCGCCAAAAACATTCAGTACTTC,CASSYSRGSAKNIQYF
11,.,TRBV5-1,.,TRBJ1-2,TGCGCCAGCAGCTCGGGATATGGCTACACCTTC,CASSSGYGYTF
14,.,TRBV30,.,TRBJ1-1,TGTCATTTGGACGGACTCCTCTGGGGGACTGAAGCTTTCTTT,CHLDGLLWGTEAFF
16,.,TRBV5-4,.,TRBJ1-3,TGTGCCACCGGGACCTATGGGGATGCTTCTGGAAACACCATATATTTT,CATGTYGDASGNTIYF
15,.,TRBV9,.,TRBJ2-2,TGTGCCAGCAGCGTAGATGCAGGGTTAGGCGGGGAGCTGTTTTTT,CASSVDAGLGGELFF
14,.,TRBV5-1,.,TRBJ1-2,TGCGCCAGCAGCTTGGGTTACAGGGCTGATGGCTACACCTTC,CASSLGYRADGYTF
11,.,TRBV29-1,.,TRBJ1-4,TGCAGCGTTGACTCCGGGGGAAAACTGTTTTTT,CSVDSGGKLFF
17,.,TRBV4-1,TRBD2,TRBJ2-7,TGCGCCAGCAGCCAAGATCCGATGCGGGAGCCAACCTACGAGCAGTACTTC,CASSQDPMREPTYEQYF
19,.,TRBV15,TRBD1,TRBJ2-1,TGTGCCACCAGCAGAGGGGGACCCCCGGGACAGGGATTTTACAATGAGCAGTTCTTC,CATSRGGPPGQGFYNEQFF
15,.,TRBV2,.,TRBJ2-1,TGTGCCAGCAGTGAAGCTGATGTCTCCGCCAATGAGCAGTTCTTC,CASSEADVSANEQFF
17,.,TRBV4-3,TRBD2,TRBJ2-1,TGCGCCAGCAGCCCCGGACTAGCGGGTGATTACCACAATGAGCAGTTCTTC,CASSPGLAGDYHNEQFF
13,once,TRBV5-4,TRBD1,TRBJ2-7,TGTGCCAGCAGCCCGACAGGGGGCGACGAGCAGTACTTC,CASSPTGGDEQYF
14,.,TRBV7-9,TRBD1,TRBJ1-6,TGTGCCAGCAGCTTCGACAGGGATGATTCACCCCTCCACTTT,CASSFDRDDSPLHF
17,once,TRBV5-4,TRBD1,TRBJ1-1,TGTGCCAGCAGCTTGGCAACAGGGGGCTGGGGTCCTATTGAAGCTTTCTTT,CASSLATGGWGPIEAFF
16,.,TRBV28,.,TRBJ2-7,TGTGCCAGCAGTTTATTGGACAGATCCTTTCCCTACGAGCAGTACTTC,CASSLLDRSFPYEQYF
14,once,TRBV30,.,TRBJ2-2,TGTGCCTGGATTAGCGGTTCTGGCACCGGGGAGCTGTTTTTT,CAWISGSGTGELFF
15,once,TRBV7-9,.,TRBJ2-7,TGTGCCAGCAGCTTATTGAGAGGGCATCGAAGTGAGCAGTACTTC,CASSLLRGHRSEQYF
14,.,TRBV4-3,.,TRBJ2-7,TGCGCCAGCAGCCAAGACACGGAAGCCTACGAGCAGTACTTC,CASSQDTEAYEQYF
16,.,TRBV4-1,TRBD1,TRBJ1-4,TGCGCCAGCAGCCAAGTCTCCCGGGACAGTAATGAAAAACTGTTTTTT,CASSQVSRDSNEKLFF
13,.,TRBV5-1,.,TRBJ1-3,TGCGCCAGCAGCGGGGACGGAGGAAACACCATATATTTT,CASSGDGGNTIYF
17,.,TRBV7-9,TRBD1,TRBJ2-3,TGTGCCAGCAGCCCCCGACAGGGAGCGCCTACCAGTGATACGCAGTATTTT,CASSPRQGAPTSDTQYF
16,.,TRBV7-2,TRBD1,TRBJ2-7,TGTGCCAGCAGCTTATACCCGGACAGGGTTGTCGACGAGCAGTACTTC,CASSLYPDRVVDEQYF
12,.,TRBV19,.,TRBJ1-1,TGTGCCAGTAGTATAGGTGTTACTGAAGCTTTCTTT,CASSIGVTEAFF
12,.,TRBV29-1,.,TRBJ2-2,TGCAGCGTTATCACTACTCCCGGGGAGCTGTTTTTT,CSVITTPGELFF
13,.,TRBV28,.,TRBJ2-7,TGTGCCAGCAGTTTCGAGGATACCTACGAGCAGTACTTC,CASSFEDTYEQYF
16,.,TRBV7-2,.,TRBJ2-3,TGTGCCAGCAGCTCACGAGGGGTACCTCGCACAGATACGCAGTATTTT,CASSSRGVPRTDTQYF
11,.,TRBV25-1,.,TRBJ1-1,TGTGCAGTGGGGGTGAACACTGAAGCTTTCTTT,CAVGVNTEAFF
18,.,TRBV27,.,TRBJ2-6,TGTGCCAGCAGTTTATCTGGTAGGGGAAACTCTGGGGCCAACGTCCTGACTTTC,CASSLSGRGNSGANVLTF
17,.,TRBV9,TRBD1,TRBJ2-7,TGTGCCAGCAGCGCAACCGGGACAGGAGTGACAGTCTACGAGCAGTACTTC,CASSATGTGVTVYEQYF
13,.,TRBV25-1,.,TRBJ2-7,TGTGCCAGCAGTGAATTTGGGGCCTACGAGCAGTACTTC,CASSEFGAYEQYF
15,.,TRBV28,TRBD1,TRBJ2-2,TGTGCCAGCAATCACAGGGGCGTAGGTACCGGGGAGCTGTTTTTT,CASNHRGVGTGELFF
13,.,TRBV10-1,.,TRBJ2-7,TGCGCCAGCAGTGGGAAGGGCTCCTACGAGCAGTACTTC,CASSGKGSYEQYF
14,.,TRBV14,TRBD2,TRBJ2-7,TGTGCCAGCAGCCAAGGACTAGCGGGGTGGGAGCAGTACTTC,CASSQGLAGWEQYF
17,.,TRBV28,TRBD1,TRBJ1-1,TGTGCCAGCAGTTTACGCGATACCTACAGGGGGAACACTGAAGCTTTCTTT,CASSLRDTYRGNTEAFF
15,few,TRBV27,TRBD2,TRBJ2-1,TGTGCCAGTAAGCCGGGACTAGCGGGAGACAATGAGCAGTTCTTC,CASKPGLAGDNEQFF
16,.,TRBV28,.,TRBJ2-7,TGTGCCAGCAGTTTTAGTACCAGGGGTCGTTCCTACGAGCAGTACTTC,CASSFSTRGRSYEQYF
16,.,TRBV13,TRBD1,TRBJ1-1,TGTGCCAGCAGCGCCACAGGTAACAGGGGAGGGACTGAAGCTTTCTTT,CASSATGNRGGTEAFF
14,once,TRBV14,.,TRBJ2-3,TGTGCCAGCAGCCAAGAGACGGGGAAGGATACGCAGTATTTT,CASSQETGKDTQYF
18,.,TRBV5-1,TRBD1,TRBJ2-6,TGCGCCAGCAGCGGAGACAGGGGTGGGAACTCTGGGGCCAACGTCCTGACTTTC,CASSGDRGGNSGANVLTF
15,.,TRBV19,TRBD1,TRBJ1-5,TGTGCCAGTAGTATAGAGGACAGGGCCAATCAGCCCCAGCATTTT,CASSIEDRANQPQHF
15,.,TRBV2,TRBD1,TRBJ1-3,TGTGCCAGCGGGATTCCAACAGGGGGTGGAAACACCATATATTTT,CASGIPTGGGNTIYF
16,.,TRBV4-2,TRBD2,TRBJ2-7,TGTGCCAGCAGCCCGGGACTAGCGGGAGGTAGGGACGAGCAGTACTTC,CASSPGLAGGRDEQYF
18,.,TRBV7-8,.,TRBJ2-7,TGTGCCAGCAGCTTAGGGCTGGGCGGCTCAACCATAACCTACGAGCAGTACTTC,CASSLGLGGSTITYEQYF
18,.,TRBV4-1,.,TRBJ2-4,TGCGCCAGCAGCCAAGTTGTTGGGCCACCAGAGGCCAAAAACATTCAGTACTTC,CASSQVVGPPEAKNIQYF
12,.,TRBV28,.,TRBJ1-5,TGTGCCATATCTAATAGCAATCAGCCCCAGCATTTT,CAISNSNQPQHF
13,.,TRBV5-4,.,TRBJ2-2,TGTGCCAGCAGCTTGGTTGGCACCGGGGAGCTGTTTTTT,CASSLVGTGELFF
14,.,TRBV29-1,.,TRBJ1-2,TGCAGCGTTGAATCGATGGACGCGCTAAGTGGCTACACCTTC,CSVESMDALSGYTF